Listed here is a single T cell receptor beta chain. In the PCR, 60 Vbeta and 13 Jbeta primers were used. Profiling relied on immunoSEQ multiplex PCR, and the TCRdb table lists in-frame clones only, not all of them. The sample has hundreds of thousands of clones; 70% to 90% are singletons. The CDR3 extends over 15 amino acids. J was trimmed by 5 bases and V by 7 bases; bases with no gene match: 10. CDR1 and CDR2 (germline): LNHDA, SQIVND (reference sequence). This entry is derived from a study of cytomegalovirus exposure and HLA in healthy donors. Study-wide background: An early release of data contained 70 million to 95 million unique TCRs, which came from HLA-typed donors.

The receptor's source is a woman aged 18 to 35 in good health and CMV-seronegative. The chain employs TRBV19 and TRBJ2-2; 7 nucleotides match TRBD2. The sequencing sample was made of PBMCs. CDR3 sequence: CASNGAGVRTGELFF. DNA for the CDR3: TGTGCCAGTAATGGGGCGGGGGTGAGGACCGGGGAGCTGTTTTTT.